Reported below is one T cell receptor (beta chain). What it recognizes is unknown. Amplification of TCR beta CDR3 regions used RNA as the template. HTBI primers drove first-round RT-PCR of the TCR CDR3. Each CDR3 protein is one row after TCRdb ran MiXCR on the multiplex PCR reads. The sample carries 600,000 to 800,000 distinct CDR3 sequences, around a third recorded once. CDR1 is ENHRY and CDR2 is SYGVKD in the germline V gene. Trimming stripped 6 bases from V and 5 bases from J, with 13 bases between. The CDR3 consists of 14 residues. The sample comes from a study of T cells in Graves' hyperthyroidism and ophthalmopathy. Study-level results: Most expanded thyroid clonotypes above 0.001 recurred in blood.

This receptor was identified in a woman in her forties with Graves' hyperthyroidism. The J gene is TRBJ1-4, the V gene TRBV10-3, with D hard to call. The sequencing sample was made of blood. As DNA, the CDR3 is TGTGCCATCAGGACCGGGAGGGTAAATGAAAAACTGTTTTTT. Translated, it gives CAIRTGRVNEKLFF.